This T cell receptor beta chain derives from a study of siplizumab effects on memory and regulatory T cells. General observations from the study: Alloreactive clones mapping to unstimulated subsets formed only a minor fraction. Both greater diversity than memory cells and a major contribution to the alloresponse seemed to characterize naive T cells.

The ends lost 4 bases at V and 2 bases at J; junction bases unmatched: 5. Germline loops: CDR1 SGHTA, CDR2 FQGNSA. The CDR3 consists of 15 residues. To note about this clone: The antigen is undetermined.

Profiled with immunoSEQ multiplex PCR; TCRdb holds only in-frame clones, not every one. The sample includes approximately 91,000 clones, over 90% of them seen just once. The chain carries TRBV7-2 and TRBJ2-7; TRBD2 matches at 10 bases. The sequenced sample was CD8+ T cells sorted from blood. The clonotype comes from a human donor in good health. CDR3 sequence: CASSSTGTSAYEQYF. The CDR3 region has the DNA TGTGCCAGCAGCTCCACCGGGACTAGCGCCTACGAGCAGTACTTC.